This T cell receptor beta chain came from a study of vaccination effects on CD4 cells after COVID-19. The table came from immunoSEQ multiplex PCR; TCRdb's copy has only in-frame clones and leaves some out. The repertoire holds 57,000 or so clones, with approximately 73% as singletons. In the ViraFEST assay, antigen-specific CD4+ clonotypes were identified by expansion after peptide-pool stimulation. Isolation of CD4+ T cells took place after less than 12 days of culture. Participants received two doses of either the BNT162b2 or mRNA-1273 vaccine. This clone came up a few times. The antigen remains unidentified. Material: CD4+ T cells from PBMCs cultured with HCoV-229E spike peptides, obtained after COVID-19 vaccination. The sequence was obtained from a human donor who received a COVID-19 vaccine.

CDR3 bases: TGTGCCAGCCGGGACTTCAAAAGGGAAAAACTGTTTTTT. Translating gives CASRDFKREKLFF. This chain links TRBV7-9 with TRBJ1-4; maybe TRBD1 (5 bases). V dropped 8 bases and J dropped 8 bases, with 15 bases sitting between them. CDR1 SEHNR and CDR2 FQNEAQ come from the germline V gene (reference sequence). The CDR3 consists of 13 residues.